Given below is one TCR beta chain in context. Its ends do not fully match the called genes, so a read error is possible. The data belong to a study of tumor and adjacent non-tumor tissue in lung cancer. The CDR3 runs to 15 residues. Per germline, CDR1 SQVTM and CDR2 ANQGSEA. The library came from three nested PCR rounds adapted from ARM-PCR protocols. TCRdb analysed the multiplex PCR reads with MiXCR anew, one entry per CDR3 protein. The table lists fewer than 85,000 distinct CDR3 sequences, roughly 80% of them singletons, with roughly 13% in the top ten. This sample's RNA came from whole unsorted tissue.

The origin of this receptor is a woman aged 45 to 65 with non-small cell lung cancer. The sequenced sample was lung tumor tissue. The rearrangement links TRBV29-1 to TRBJ2-2, with D tentatively TRBD2 (7 bases). The CDR3, as DNA: TGCAGCGCTGAGGGGGGGTACGCGAACACAGGGGAGCTGTTTTTT. This translates into CSAEGGYANTGELFF.